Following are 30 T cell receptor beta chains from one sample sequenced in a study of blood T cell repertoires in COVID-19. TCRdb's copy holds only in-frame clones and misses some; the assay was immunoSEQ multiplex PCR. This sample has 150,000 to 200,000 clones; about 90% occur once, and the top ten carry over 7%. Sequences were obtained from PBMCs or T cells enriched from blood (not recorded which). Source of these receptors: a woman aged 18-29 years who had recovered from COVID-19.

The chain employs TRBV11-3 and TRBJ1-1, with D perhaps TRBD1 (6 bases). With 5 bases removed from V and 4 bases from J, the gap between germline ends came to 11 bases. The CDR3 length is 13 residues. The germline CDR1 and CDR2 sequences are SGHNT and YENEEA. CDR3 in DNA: TGTGCCAGCAGCGCGACAGGCGCCACTGAAGCTTTCTTT. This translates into CASSATGATEAFF.

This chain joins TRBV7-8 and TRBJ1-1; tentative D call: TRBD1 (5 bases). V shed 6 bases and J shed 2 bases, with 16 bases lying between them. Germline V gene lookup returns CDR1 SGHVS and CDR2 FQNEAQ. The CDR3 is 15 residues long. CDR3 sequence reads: CASRQEGAGNTEAFF. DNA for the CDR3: TGTGCCAGCAGGCAAGAAGGGGCGGGAAACACTGAAGCTTTCTTT.

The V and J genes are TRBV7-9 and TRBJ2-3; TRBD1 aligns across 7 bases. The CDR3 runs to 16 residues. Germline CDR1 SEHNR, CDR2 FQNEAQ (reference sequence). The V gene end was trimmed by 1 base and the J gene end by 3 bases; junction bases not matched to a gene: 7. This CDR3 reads CASSLVLGQQTDTQYF. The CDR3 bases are TGTGCCAGCAGCTTAGTTTTGGGACAGCAAACAGATACGCAGTATTTT.

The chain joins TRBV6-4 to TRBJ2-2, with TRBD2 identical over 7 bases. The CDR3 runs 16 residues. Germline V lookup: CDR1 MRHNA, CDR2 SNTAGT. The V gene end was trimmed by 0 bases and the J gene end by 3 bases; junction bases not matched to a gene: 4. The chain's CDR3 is CASSDSSGRDTGELFF. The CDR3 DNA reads TGTGCCAGCAGTGACTCGTCAGGGAGGGACACCGGGGAGCTGTTTTTT.

The CDR3 loop is CASSLAQGLYGYTF. CDR3 nucleotides: TGCGCCAGCAGCTTGGCTCAGGGGCTCTATGGCTACACCTTC. The rearrangement links TRBV5-1 to TRBJ1-2; TRBD1 is a possible D gene (6 bases). Per germline, CDR1 SGHRS and CDR2 YFSETQ. Trimming cost V 0 bases and J 4 bases, with 10 bases left between them. The CDR3 runs 14 residues.

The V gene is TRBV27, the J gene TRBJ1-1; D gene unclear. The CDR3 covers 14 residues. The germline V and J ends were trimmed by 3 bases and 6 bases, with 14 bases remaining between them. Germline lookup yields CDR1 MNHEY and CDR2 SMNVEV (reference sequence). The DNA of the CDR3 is TGTGCCAGCAGTTTGAGTAGCGGTGGCCCTGAAGCTTTCTTT. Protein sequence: CASSLSSGGPEAFF.

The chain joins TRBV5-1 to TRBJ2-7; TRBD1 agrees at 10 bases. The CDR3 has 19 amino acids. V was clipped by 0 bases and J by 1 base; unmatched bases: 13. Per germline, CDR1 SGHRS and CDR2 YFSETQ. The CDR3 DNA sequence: TGCGCCAGCAGCTTGGGGCCTCTCCTACGGGACAGGGGTTCCTACGAGCAGTACTTC. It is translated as CASSLGPLLRDRGSYEQYF.

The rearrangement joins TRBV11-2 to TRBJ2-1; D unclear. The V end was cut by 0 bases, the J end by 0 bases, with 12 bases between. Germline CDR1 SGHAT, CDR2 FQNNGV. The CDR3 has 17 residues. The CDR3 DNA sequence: TGTGCCAGCAGCTTAGAGTCGTTGCTTAGCTCCTACAATGAGCAGTTCTTC. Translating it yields CASSLESLLSSYNEQFF. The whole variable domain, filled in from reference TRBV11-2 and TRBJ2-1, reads EAGVAQSPRYKIIEKRQSVAFWCNPISGHATLYWYQQILGQGPKLLIQFQNNGVVDDSQLPKDRFSAERLKGVDSTLKIQPAKLEDSAVYLCASSLESLLSSYNEQFFGPGTRLTVL.

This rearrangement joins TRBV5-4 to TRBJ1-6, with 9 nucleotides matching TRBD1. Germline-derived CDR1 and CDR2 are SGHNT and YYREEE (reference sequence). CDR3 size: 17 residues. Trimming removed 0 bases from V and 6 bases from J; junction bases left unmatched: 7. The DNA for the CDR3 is TGTGCCAGCAGCTTGGGGGTCCCGGGACAGGGTAATTCACCCCTCCACTTT. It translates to CASSLGVPGQGNSPLHF.

CDR3 bases: TGTGCCAGCAGAATGAGGGGCAGGACAGGGAGCTCCTACGAGCAGTACTTC. It yields the protein CASRMRGRTGSSYEQYF. The chain combines TRBV28 with TRBJ2-7, with TRBD1 matching 8 bases. V was clipped by 6 bases and J by 0 bases; unmatched bases: 13. The CDR3 loop spans 17 amino acids. Germline-derived CDR1 and CDR2 are MDHEN and SYDVKM. Variable domain in full (rest from reference TRBV28 and TRBJ2-7): DVKVTQSSRYLVKRTGEKVFLECVQDMDHENMFWYRQDPGLGLRLIYFSYDVKMKEKGDIPEGYSVSREKKERFSLILESASTNQTSMYLCASRMRGRTGSSYEQYFGPGTRLTVT.

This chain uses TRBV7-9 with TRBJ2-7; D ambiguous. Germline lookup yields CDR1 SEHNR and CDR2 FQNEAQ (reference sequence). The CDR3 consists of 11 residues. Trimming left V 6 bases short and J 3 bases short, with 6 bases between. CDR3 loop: CASSVFYEQYF. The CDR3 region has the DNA TGTGCCAGCAGTGTATTCTACGAGCAGTACTTC. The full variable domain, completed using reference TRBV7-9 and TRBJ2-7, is DTGVSQNPRHKITKRGQNVTFRCDPISEHNRLYWYRQTLGQGPEFLTYFQNEAQLEKSRLLSDRFSAERPKGSFSTLEIQRTEQGDSAMYLCASSVFYEQYFGPGTRLTVT.

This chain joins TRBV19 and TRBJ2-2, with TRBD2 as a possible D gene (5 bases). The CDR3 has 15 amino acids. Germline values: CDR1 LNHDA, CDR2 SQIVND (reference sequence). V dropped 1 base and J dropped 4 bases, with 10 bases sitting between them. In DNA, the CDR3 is TGTGCCAGTAGTATAGTCCTGGGGAGCACCGGGGAGCTGTTTTTT. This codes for CASSIVLGSTGELFF.

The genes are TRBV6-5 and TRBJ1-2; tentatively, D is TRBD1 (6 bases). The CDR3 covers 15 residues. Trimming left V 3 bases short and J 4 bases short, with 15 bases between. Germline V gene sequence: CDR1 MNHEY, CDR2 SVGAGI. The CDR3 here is CASSYAGGSFYGYTF. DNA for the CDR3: TGTGCCAGCAGTTATGCGGGGGGCTCATTCTATGGCTACACCTTC.

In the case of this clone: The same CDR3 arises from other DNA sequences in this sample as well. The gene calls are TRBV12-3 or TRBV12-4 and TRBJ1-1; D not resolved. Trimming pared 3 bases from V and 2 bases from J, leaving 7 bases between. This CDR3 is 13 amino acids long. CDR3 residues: CASSFSGNTEAFF. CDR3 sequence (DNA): TGTGCCAGCAGTTTCTCGGGAAACACTGAAGCTTTCTTT.

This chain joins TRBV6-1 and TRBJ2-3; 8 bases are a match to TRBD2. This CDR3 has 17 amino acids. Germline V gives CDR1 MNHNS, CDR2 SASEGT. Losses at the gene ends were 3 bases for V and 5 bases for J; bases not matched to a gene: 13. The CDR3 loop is CASSDLRGGPSGDTQYF. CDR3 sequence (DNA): TGTGCCAGCAGTGACCTCCGGGGGGGCCCGTCAGGAGATACGCAGTATTTT.

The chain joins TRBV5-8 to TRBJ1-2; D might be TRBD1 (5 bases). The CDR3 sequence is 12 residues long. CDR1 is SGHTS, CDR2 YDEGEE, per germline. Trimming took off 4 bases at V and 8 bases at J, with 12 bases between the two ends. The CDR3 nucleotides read TGTGCCAGCAGCCCGGACACGAGGGGCTACACCTTC. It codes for CASSPDTRGYTF. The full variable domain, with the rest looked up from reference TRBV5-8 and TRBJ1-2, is EAGVTQSPTHLIKTRGQQATLRCSPISGHTSVYWYQQALGLGLQFLLWYDEGEERNRGNFPPRFSGRQFPNYSSELNVNALELEDSALYLCASSPDTRGYTFGSGTRLTVV.

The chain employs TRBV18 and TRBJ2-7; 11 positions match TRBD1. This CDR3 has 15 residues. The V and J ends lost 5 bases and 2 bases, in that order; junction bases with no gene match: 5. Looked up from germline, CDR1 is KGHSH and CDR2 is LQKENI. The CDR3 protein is CASSTGTGGTYEQYF. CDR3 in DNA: TGTGCCAGCTCAACAGGGACAGGGGGGACCTACGAGCAGTACTTC.

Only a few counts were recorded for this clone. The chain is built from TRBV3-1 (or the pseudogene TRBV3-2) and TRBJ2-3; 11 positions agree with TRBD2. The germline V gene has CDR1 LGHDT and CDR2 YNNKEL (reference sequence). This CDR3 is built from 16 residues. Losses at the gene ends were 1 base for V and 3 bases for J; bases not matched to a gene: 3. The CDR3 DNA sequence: TGTGCCAGCAGCCAAGTAAGACTAGCGGGGACAGATACGCAGTATTTT. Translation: CASSQVRLAGTDTQYF.

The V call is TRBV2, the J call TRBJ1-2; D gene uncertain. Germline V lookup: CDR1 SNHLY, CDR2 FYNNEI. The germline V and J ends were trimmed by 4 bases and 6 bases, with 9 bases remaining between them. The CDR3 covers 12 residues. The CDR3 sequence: CASSVDFDGYTF. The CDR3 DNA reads TGTGCCAGCAGTGTAGACTTTGATGGCTACACCTTC.

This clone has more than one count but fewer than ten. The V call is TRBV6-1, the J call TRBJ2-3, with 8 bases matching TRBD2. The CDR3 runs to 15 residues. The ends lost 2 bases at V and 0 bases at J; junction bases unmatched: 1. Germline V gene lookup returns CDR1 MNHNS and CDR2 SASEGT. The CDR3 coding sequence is TGTGCCAGCAGTGAATCGGGGGGGAGCACAGATACGCAGTATTTT. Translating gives CASSESGGSTDTQYF.

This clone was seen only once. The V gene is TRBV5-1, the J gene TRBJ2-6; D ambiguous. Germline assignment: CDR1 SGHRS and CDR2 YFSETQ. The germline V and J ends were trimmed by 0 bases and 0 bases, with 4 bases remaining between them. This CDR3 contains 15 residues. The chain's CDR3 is CASSLGNSGANVLTF. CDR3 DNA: TGCGCCAGCAGCTTGGGTAACTCTGGGGCCAACGTCCTGACTTTC. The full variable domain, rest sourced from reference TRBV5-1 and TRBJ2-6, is KAGVTQTPRYLIKTRGQQVTLSCSPISGHRSVSWYQQTPGQGLQFLFEYFSETQRNKGNFPGRFSGRQFSNSRSEMNVSTLELGDSALYLCASSLGNSGANVLTFGAGSRLTVL.

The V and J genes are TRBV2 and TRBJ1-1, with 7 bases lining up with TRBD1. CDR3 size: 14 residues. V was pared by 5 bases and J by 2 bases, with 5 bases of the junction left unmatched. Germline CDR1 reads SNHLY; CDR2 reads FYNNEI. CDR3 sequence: CASSPTGANTEAFF. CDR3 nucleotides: TGTGCCAGCAGTCCCACAGGGGCCAACACTGAAGCTTTCTTT.

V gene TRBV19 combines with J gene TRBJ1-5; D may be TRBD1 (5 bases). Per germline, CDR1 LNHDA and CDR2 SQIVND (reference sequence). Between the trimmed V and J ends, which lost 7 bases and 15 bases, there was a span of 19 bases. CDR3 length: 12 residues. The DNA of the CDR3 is TGTGCCAGTACCAAAGAAGGGGCTCCTTTGCATTTT. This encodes CASTKEGAPLHF.

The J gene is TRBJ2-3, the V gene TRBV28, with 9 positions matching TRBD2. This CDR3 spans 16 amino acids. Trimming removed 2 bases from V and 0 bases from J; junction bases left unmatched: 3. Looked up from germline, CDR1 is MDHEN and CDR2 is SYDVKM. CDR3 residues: CASSLAGGPSTDTQYF. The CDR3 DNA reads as TGTGCCAGCAGTTTAGCGGGGGGGCCGAGCACAGATACGCAGTATTTT.

The CDR3 spells CASSQKNPGTALETQYF. As DNA, the CDR3 is TGTGCCAGCTCACAAAAGAATCCCGGGACAGCCTTAGAGACCCAGTACTTC. The chain is built from TRBV18 and TRBJ2-5; 7 bases align to TRBD1. Germline trimming cut 4 bases from V and 4 bases from J; bases unmatched to any gene: 15. Germline V CDR1 and CDR2: KGHSH, LQKENI. There are 17 residues in the CDR3.

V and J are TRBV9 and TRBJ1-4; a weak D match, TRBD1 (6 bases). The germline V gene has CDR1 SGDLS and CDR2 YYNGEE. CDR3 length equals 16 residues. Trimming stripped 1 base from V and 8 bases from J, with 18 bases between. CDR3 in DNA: TGTGCCAGCAGCGTAAGTCCCCAGGGGCCGACGGAAAAACTGTTTTTT. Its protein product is CASSVSPQGPTEKLFF. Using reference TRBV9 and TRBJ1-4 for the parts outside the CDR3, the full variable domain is DSGVTQTPKHLITATGQRVTLRCSPRSGDLSVYWYQQSLDQGLQFLIQYYNGEERAKGNILERFSAQQFPDLHSELNLSSLELGDSALYFCASSVSPQGPTEKLFFGSGTQLSVL.

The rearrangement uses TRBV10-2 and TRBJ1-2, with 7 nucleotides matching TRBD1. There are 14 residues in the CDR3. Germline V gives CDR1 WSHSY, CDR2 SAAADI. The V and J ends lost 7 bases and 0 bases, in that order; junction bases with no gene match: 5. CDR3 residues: CASKRQGANYGYTF. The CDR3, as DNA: TGCGCCAGCAAAAGACAGGGAGCTAACTATGGCTACACCTTC.

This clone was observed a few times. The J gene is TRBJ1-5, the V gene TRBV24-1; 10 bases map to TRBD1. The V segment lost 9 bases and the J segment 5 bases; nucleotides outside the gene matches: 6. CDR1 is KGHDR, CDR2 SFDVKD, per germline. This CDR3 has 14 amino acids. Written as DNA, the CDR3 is TGTGCCACCCGTGGACAGGGGGACCATCAGCCCCAGCATTTT. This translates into CATRGQGDHQPQHF.

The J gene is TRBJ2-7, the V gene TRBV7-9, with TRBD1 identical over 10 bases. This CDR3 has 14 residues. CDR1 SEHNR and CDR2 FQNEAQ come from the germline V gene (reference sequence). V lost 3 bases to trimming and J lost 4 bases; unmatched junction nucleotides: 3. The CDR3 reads CASSFGTGVYEQYF. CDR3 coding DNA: TGTGCCAGCAGCTTTGGGACAGGGGTTTACGAGCAGTACTTC.

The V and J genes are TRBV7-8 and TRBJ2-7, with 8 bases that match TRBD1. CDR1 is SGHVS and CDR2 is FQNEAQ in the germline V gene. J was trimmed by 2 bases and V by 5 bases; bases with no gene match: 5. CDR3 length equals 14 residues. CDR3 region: CASSPGQGAYEQYF. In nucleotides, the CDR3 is TGTGCCAGCAGCCCCGGACAGGGAGCCTACGAGCAGTACTTC.